A selection of T cell receptor beta chains follows, all from one sample in a study of blood T cell repertoires in COVID-19. The table came from immunoSEQ multiplex PCR; TCRdb's copy has only in-frame clones and leaves some out. This repertoire shows about 82,000 clones, 75% to 85% found once; its top ten account for roughly 38%. Sequencing used peripheral blood. These receptors were obtained from a man aged 55 to 70 with COVID-19, enrolled during active disease. Each CDR3 is given with its conserved first and last residue. The order of the fields is J gene, CDR3 length, V gene, CDR3 protein.

J: TRBJ2-1; length: 12; V: TRBV6-5; CDR3: CASSSTGQEQFF
J: TRBJ1-1; length: 14; V: TRBV6-2/TRBV6-3; CDR3: CASSYLGSNTEAFF
J: TRBJ2-7; length: 13; V: TRBV9; CDR3: CASSRQGNYEQYF
J: TRBJ2-5; length: 12; V: TRBV11-3; CDR3: CASSLVSETQYF
J: TRBJ2-7; length: 12; V: TRBV21-1; CDR3: CASSKASHRGYF
J: TRBJ2-2; length: 16; V: TRBV19; CDR3: CASSTPQGMNTGELFF
J: TRBJ1-2; length: 16; V: TRBV19; CDR3: CASSPFPGQPFYGYTF
J: TRBJ1-1; length: 14; V: TRBV23-1; CDR3: CASSHVRLSFGAFF
J: TRBJ2-3; length: 18; V: TRBV15; CDR3: CATSRGSGLAGFTDTQYF
J: TRBJ1-6; length: 13; V: TRBV6-6; CDR3: CASTRDIPSPLHF
J: TRBJ1-1; length: 13; V: TRBV29-1; CDR3: CSARGGRNTEAFF
J: TRBJ2-5; length: 16; V: TRBV5-4; CDR3: CASSSPGGGDWETQYF
J: TRBJ1-1; length: 15; V: TRBV7-2; CDR3: CASSVRRQGGTEAFF
J: TRBJ2-7; length: 14; V: TRBV6-6; CDR3: CASWEVQGVYEQYF
J: TRBJ2-1; length: 15; V: TRBV19; CDR3: CASSISGRGNNEQFF
J: TRBJ1-3; length: 16; V: TRBV6-1; CDR3: CASSDGNRRLGNTIYF
J: TRBJ2-2; length: 15; V: TRBV5-5; CDR3: CASSLQGVVTGELFF
J: TRBJ2-7; length: 15; V: TRBV7-9; CDR3: CASREGLAETYEQYF
J: TRBJ1-3; length: 14; V: TRBV19; CDR3: CASRGTGSGNTIYF
J: TRBJ2-1; length: 15; V: TRBV6-6; CDR3: CASSSPGFTYNEQFF
J: TRBJ2-5; length: 15; V: TRBV5-1; CDR3: CASSFGTGGKETQYF
J: TRBJ1-5; length: 15; V: TRBV30; CDR3: CAWSRSFDTNQPQHF
J: TRBJ1-1; length: 14; V: TRBV6-5; CDR3: CASTWSGLDTEAFF
J: TRBJ2-2; length: 19; V: TRBV3-1/TRBV3-2; CDR3: CASSQDPWTSGGDTGELFF
J: TRBJ2-2; length: 15; V: TRBV6-5; CDR3: CASSSSHRETGELFF
J: TRBJ1-3; length: 15; V: TRBV6-6; CDR3: CASSYEGVSGNTIYF
J: TRBJ1-2; length: 12; V: TRBV25-1; CDR3: CASSTGQGGYTF
J: TRBJ1-4; length: 14; V: TRBV2; CDR3: CASDRTGLNEKLFF
J: TRBJ1-4; length: 12; V: TRBV6-5; CDR3: CASSFRREKLFF
J: TRBJ2-1; length: 16; V: TRBV19; CDR3: CASSGRASGAYNEQFF
J: TRBJ2-7; length: 14; V: TRBV5-6; CDR3: CARGRGMKSYEQYF
J: TRBJ2-5; length: 11; V: TRBV3-1/TRBV3-2; CDR3: CASSQPEAQYF
J: TRBJ1-5; length: 15; V: TRBV6-5; CDR3: CASSPGTGPNQPQHF
J: TRBJ1-1; length: 14; V: TRBV19; CDR3: CASSIARRNTEAFF
J: TRBJ2-1; length: 15; V: TRBV6-6; CDR3: CASSSSGGGPTKQFF
J: TRBJ1-6; length: 18; V: TRBV4-1; CDR3: CASSQFRQGRSYNSPLHF
J: TRBJ2-2; length: 15; V: TRBV11-3; CDR3: CASSLAEGDTGELFF
J: TRBJ1-3; length: 15; V: TRBV6-5; CDR3: CASSRYQGAGNTIYF
J: TRBJ2-5; length: 13; V: TRBV11-2; CDR3: CASTKTGPETQYF
J: TRBJ1-2; length: 13; V: TRBV5-8; CDR3: CASSLTGTNGYTF
J: TRBJ1-4; length: 16; V: TRBV7-9; CDR3: CASSLQGWGSSEKLFF
J: TRBJ1-2; length: 14; V: TRBV2; CDR3: CASSGQGLVGGYTF
J: TRBJ2-7; length: 15; V: TRBV4-3; CDR3: CASSQAFGGSYEQYF
J: TRBJ2-7; length: 15; V: TRBV6-2/TRBV6-3; CDR3: CASSYTLAGAHEQYF
J: TRBJ1-2; length: 13; V: TRBV12-3/TRBV12-4; CDR3: CASSLGIGDGYTF
J: TRBJ1-1; length: 16; V: TRBV5-1; CDR3: CASSWGWTGPDKEAFF
J: TRBJ2-5; length: 13; V: TRBV9; CDR3: CASSGPRGETQYF
J: TRBJ1-2; length: 16; V: TRBV9; CDR3: CASSVAQAGDFGGYTF
J: TRBJ1-3; length: 17; V: TRBV10-1; CDR3: CASSELTVNGLGNTIYF
J: TRBJ2-7; length: 15; V: TRBV3-1/TRBV3-2; CDR3: CASSQATSGRFEKYF
J: TRBJ1-1; length: 14; V: TRBV9; CDR3: CASTPGQQNTEAFF
J: TRBJ1-2; length: 14; V: TRBV7-8; CDR3: CASSLDHKNYGYTF